This T cell receptor beta chain was recovered during a study of identical twins. There are 15 residues in the CDR3. Per the germline V gene, CDR1 is SGDLS and CDR2 is YYNGEE. Between the trimmed V and J ends, which lost 4 bases and 5 bases, there was a span of 16 bases. This clonotype was observed a handful of times. Template switching (which added a universal primer site) was used, and cDNA carried unique molecular identifiers. A single record per CDR3 protein comes from TCRdb applying MiXCR to the 5' RACE reads. This table has a few hundred thousand distinct CDR3 sequences, about 12% appearing once. This sample also appeared in a second study, on yellow fever vaccine responses in identical twins.

The TCR comes from a woman between 18 and 30 years old in good health. The chain couples TRBV9 to TRBJ2-1; D is ambiguous. The sample taken for sequencing was CD8+ T cells sorted from blood. The CDR3 region has the DNA TGTGCCAGCAGCCCAAGTGTGGCGTCCCACAATGAGCAGTTCTTC. Its translation: CASSPSVASHNEQFF.